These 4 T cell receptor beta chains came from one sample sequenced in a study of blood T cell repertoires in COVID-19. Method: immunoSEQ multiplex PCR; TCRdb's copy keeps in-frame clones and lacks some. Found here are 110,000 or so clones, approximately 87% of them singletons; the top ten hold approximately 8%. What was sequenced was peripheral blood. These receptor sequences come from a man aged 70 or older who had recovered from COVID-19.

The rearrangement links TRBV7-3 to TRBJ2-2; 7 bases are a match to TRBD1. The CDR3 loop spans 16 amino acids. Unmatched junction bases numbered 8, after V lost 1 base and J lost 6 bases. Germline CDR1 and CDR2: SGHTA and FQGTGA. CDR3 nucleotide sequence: TGTGCCAGCAGCTTAAAACCTTCGACAGGGCCCGGGGAGCTGTTTTTT. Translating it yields CASSLKPSTGPGELFF. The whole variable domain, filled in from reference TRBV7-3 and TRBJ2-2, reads GAGVSQTPSNKVTEKGKYVELRCDPISGHTALYWYRQSLGQGPEFLIYFQGTGAADDSGLPNDRFFAVRPEGSVSTLKIQRTERGDSAVYLCASSLKPSTGPGELFFGEGSRLTVL.

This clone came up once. The CDR3 protein is CASSQGTAGRTDTQYF. The CDR3 region has the DNA TGTGCCAGCAGCCAAGGAACGGCGGGGCGCACAGATACGCAGTATTTT. The chain carries TRBV4-2 and TRBJ2-3; maybe TRBD2 (6 bases). This CDR3 is 16 amino acids long. V was cut by 1 base and J by 1 base, with 12 bases left in between. Germline V gene data show CDR1 as LGHNA and CDR2 as YNFKEQ.

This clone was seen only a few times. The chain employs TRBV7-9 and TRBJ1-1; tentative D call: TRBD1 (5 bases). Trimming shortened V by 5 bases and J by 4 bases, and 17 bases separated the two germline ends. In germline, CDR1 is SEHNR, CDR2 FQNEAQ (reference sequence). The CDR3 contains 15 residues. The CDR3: CASSPGAGTGTEAFF. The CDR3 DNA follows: TGTGCCAGCAGCCCCGGCGCGGGGACCGGCACTGAAGCTTTCTTT.

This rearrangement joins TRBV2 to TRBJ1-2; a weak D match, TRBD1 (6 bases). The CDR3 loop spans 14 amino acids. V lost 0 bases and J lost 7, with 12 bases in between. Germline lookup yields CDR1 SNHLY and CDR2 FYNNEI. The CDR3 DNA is TGTGCCAGCAGTGAAGCAGGGGGATTCTCTGGCTACACCTTC. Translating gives CASSEAGGFSGYTF.